This T cell receptor beta chain was obtained from a study of T cell changes during pregnancy in multiple sclerosis (dated by TCRdb to the late 2010s). About the investigation overall: In women with multiple sclerosis, the researchers looked at how the T cell repertoire shifted as pregnancy progressed.

The CDR3 has 13 amino acids, counting the end cysteine and phenylalanine. The retained sequence is limited to the CDR3, 39 bases, with the frame set at the first base. The V end loses 6 bases and the J end loses 3 bases, and a stretch of 12 bases separates them. For CDR1 and CDR2, the germline V gene lists SGHDT and YYEEEE. The method was the immunoSEQ multiplex PCR assay. Entries here come from immuneACCESS through TCRdb and include only in-frame sequences with V and J called. Some clones fail to appear in such tables; in the studies checked, an unresolved V gene covers under half of the shortfall, and the cause of the remainder is unknown. The sample table contains 50,000 to 70,000 clones; only one count was recorded for roughly 91% of them. The ten largest make up approximately 1.4% of the sample. This clone was observed a handful of times. Its antigen remains unidentified. Within one base of it there is no much larger clone, and no base qualities were kept.

The sequence joins TRBV5-6 to TRBJ1-1; TRBD1 is possibly the D segment (5 matching bases). Here the sequenced sample was peripheral blood, taken after pregnancy. The TCR was taken from a female donor in good health, enrolled as a control in a pregnancy study. The DNA sequence is TGTGCCAGCACCCCAGGGAGGGACACTGAAGCTTTCTTT. Its product reads: CASTPGRDTEAFF.